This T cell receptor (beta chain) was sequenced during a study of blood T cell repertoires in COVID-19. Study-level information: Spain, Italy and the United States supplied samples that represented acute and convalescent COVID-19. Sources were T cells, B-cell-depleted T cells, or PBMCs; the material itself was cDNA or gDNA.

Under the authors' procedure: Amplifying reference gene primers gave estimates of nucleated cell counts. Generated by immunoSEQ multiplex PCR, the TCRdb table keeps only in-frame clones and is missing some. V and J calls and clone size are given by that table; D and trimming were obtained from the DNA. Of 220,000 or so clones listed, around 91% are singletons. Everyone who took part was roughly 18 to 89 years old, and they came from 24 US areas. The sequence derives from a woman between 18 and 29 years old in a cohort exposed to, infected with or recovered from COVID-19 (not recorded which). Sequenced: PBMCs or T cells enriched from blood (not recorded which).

As DNA, the CDR3 is TGTGCCACCAGTGCCTTAGCGGGGAGCACAGATACGCAGTATTTT. As protein: CATSALAGSTDTQYF. The chain carries TRBV24-1 and TRBJ2-3, with TRBD2 matching 8 bases. Looked up from germline, CDR1 is KGHDR and CDR2 is SFDVKD. With V trimmed by 5 bases and J by 0 bases, 3 bases remained unmatched. The CDR3 contains 15 residues.